This T cell receptor beta chain was found in a study of control samples from healthy donors and cancer patients. Germline loops: CDR1 SGHVS, CDR2 FQNEAQ. The CDR3 has 16 amino acids. V lost 2 bases to trimming and J lost 9 bases; unmatched junction nucleotides: 8. Using immunoSEQ multiplex PCR, the repertoire was profiled, and TCRdb retains in-frame clones only, with some absent. The table includes more than 150,000 clones, 90% to 95% detected once. The origin of this receptor is a man younger than 35 in good health. The chain has TRBV7-8 and TRBJ2-1; 12 nucleotides agree with TRBD2. Source material: blood. The CDR3 region has the DNA TGTGCCAGCAGCTTAAGCGTACTAGCGGGGGGCTTTGAGCAGTTCTTC. It encodes CASSLSVLAGGFEQFF. The variable domain in full, with the rest retrieved from reference TRBV7-8 and TRBJ2-1, is GAGVSQSPRYKVAKRGQDVALRCDPISGHVSLFWYQQALGQGPEFLTYFQNEAQLDKSGLPSDRFFAERPEGSVSTLKIQRTQQEDSAVYLCASSLSVLAGGFEQFFGPGTRLTVL.